Below are 28 T cell receptor beta chains sequenced from a single sample in a study of blood T cell repertoires in COVID-19. Some clones are missing from TCRdb's copy, which holds only in-frame ones; the method was immunoSEQ multiplex PCR. The sample consists of approximately 490,000 clones, approximately 90% of them appearing once. Sequencing was done on a sample of PBMCs or T cells enriched from blood (not recorded which). These receptors were obtained from a woman aged 18-29 years who had recovered from COVID-19.

This chain joins TRBV19 and TRBJ1-2; D remains unclear. Germline-derived CDR1 and CDR2 are LNHDA and SQIVND (reference sequence). Between the trimmed V and J ends, which lost 5 bases and 1 base, there was a span of 8 bases. This CDR3 has 13 amino acids. DNA for the CDR3: TGTGCCAGTAGTCCGGTTCTTAACTATGGCTACACCTTC. Translation: CASSPVLNYGYTF.

The J gene is TRBJ1-5, the V gene TRBV18, with D tentatively TRBD1 (6 bases). Germline V gives CDR1 KGHSH, CDR2 LQKENI. The V end lost 3 bases, the J end lost 3 bases, and 27 bases lay between the germline ends. There are 20 residues in the CDR3. CDR3 in amino acids: CASSPSRGRTAGGINQPQHF. CDR3 DNA sequence: TGTGCCAGCTCACCGAGCCGGGGTCGGACAGCCGGAGGCATCAATCAGCCCCAGCATTTT.

This clone was seen just once. The CDR3 sequence: CASSQVEERGWETQYF. The CDR3 DNA follows: TGTGCCAGCAGCCAAGTGGAGGAGCGAGGGTGGGAGACCCAGTACTTC. The V call is TRBV3-1 (or the pseudogene TRBV3-2), the J call TRBJ2-5; D may be TRBD2 (5 bases). Germline CDR1 LGHDT, CDR2 YNNKEL (reference sequence). The length of the CDR3 is 16 residues. V was pared by 1 base and J by 5 bases, with 17 bases between.

The chain is built from TRBV5-1 and TRBJ1-1, with TRBD1 matching 7 bases. The CDR3 has 15 residues. Unmatched junction bases numbered 11, after V lost 1 base and J lost 8 bases. Per germline, CDR1 SGHRS and CDR2 YFSETQ. CDR3 DNA sequence: TGCGCCAGCAGCTTGAATGTGGGACAGATTGGAGAAGCTTTCTTT. It translates to CASSLNVGQIGEAFF.

The rearrangement links TRBV7-8 to TRBJ2-3, with 11 bases aligning to TRBD2. Germline lookup yields CDR1 SGHVS and CDR2 FQNEAQ. The CDR3 has 18 residues. V lost 6 bases, J lost 2 bases, and 13 bases stayed unmatched. This CDR3 reads CASRNTIAGGPDTDTQYF. The CDR3 region has the DNA TGTGCCAGCAGGAACACTATAGCGGGGGGGCCGGACACAGATACGCAGTATTTT.

In DNA form, the CDR3 reads TGCGCCAGCAGTTACGGGACAGGAGGGGATCAGCCCCAGCATTTT. As protein: CASSYGTGGDQPQHF. The chain combines TRBV5-1 with TRBJ1-5, with TRBD1 matching 8 bases. This CDR3 has 15 residues. Trimming cost V 5 bases and J 5 bases; bases outside gene matches: 9. Germline assignment: CDR1 SGHRS and CDR2 YFSETQ.

V usage is TRBV6-5 and J usage is TRBJ1-1; D gene unclear. Germline-derived CDR1 and CDR2 are MNHEY and SVGAGI. The germline V and J ends were trimmed by 6 bases and 0 bases, with 14 bases remaining between them. There are 15 residues in the CDR3. CDR3: CASSPGRAMNTEAFF. As DNA, the CDR3 is TGTGCCAGCAGCCCCGGCAGAGCGATGAACACTGAAGCTTTCTTT.

The chain joins TRBV28 to TRBJ2-6, with D possibly being TRBD1 (5 bases). The length of the CDR3 is 15 residues. Germline V gene sequence: CDR1 MDHEN, CDR2 SYDVKM. V was shortened by 6 bases and J by 3 bases, with 12 bases between the two germline ends. The CDR3 nucleotides are TGTGCCAGCAGACCCCAGGGTGGTGGGGCCAACGTCCTGACTTTC. As protein: CASRPQGGGANVLTF.

J is TRBJ2-5 and V is TRBV2; possibly TRBD1 for D (6 bases). The CDR3 spans 16 residues. V lost 4 bases, J lost 1 base, and 16 bases lay in between. CDR1 SNHLY and CDR2 FYNNEI come from the germline V gene. CDR3 sequence reads: CASSGGTMESQETQYF. The CDR3 DNA is TGTGCCAGCAGTGGGGGGACAATGGAGAGCCAAGAGACCCAGTACTTC.

This sequence joins TRBV7-8 and TRBJ1-1, with unresolved D. The CDR3 has 15 amino acids. Trimming cost V 2 bases and J 3 bases, with 13 bases left between them. In germline, CDR1 is SGHVS, CDR2 FQNEAQ. The CDR3 reads CASSLRRGKDTEAFF. The CDR3 coding sequence is TGTGCCAGCAGCTTACGGAGAGGGAAGGACACTGAAGCTTTCTTT.

V and J are TRBV29-1 and TRBJ1-1, with 7 bases identical to TRBD1. Germline CDR1 is SQVTM and CDR2 is ANQGSEA. The CDR3 extends over 13 amino acids. Losses at the gene ends were 7 bases for V and 2 bases for J; bases not matched to a gene: 7. The CDR3 nucleotides are TGCAGCGGGGATCGACAGGGAAACACTGAAGCTTTCTTT. Amino acid sequence: CSGDRQGNTEAFF.

The V gene is TRBV5-1, the J gene TRBJ1-1; no clear D gene. The germline V gene has CDR1 SGHRS and CDR2 YFSETQ. The CDR3 has 13 amino acids. V shed 4 bases and J shed 5 bases, with 12 bases lying between them. Here the CDR3 DNA reads TGCGCCAGCAGCCCAGTAGGAGAAACTGAAGCTTTCTTT. It translates to CASSPVGETEAFF.

The chain uses TRBV6-5 and TRBJ2-2; a weak D match, TRBD2 (5 bases). Per the germline V gene, CDR1 is MNHEY and CDR2 is SVGAGI. The V end lost 4 bases, the J end lost 0 bases, and 6 bases lay between the germline ends. The CDR3 sequence is 14 residues long. CDR3 amino acids: CASSLATNTGELFF. The DNA for the CDR3 is TGTGCCAGCAGTTTAGCGACGAACACCGGGGAGCTGTTTTTT.

This clone was recorded a few times. The gene calls are TRBV4-1 and TRBJ1-1; D not resolved. V shed 3 bases and J shed 2 bases, with 7 bases lying between them. CDR3 length equals 13 residues. Germline V lookup: CDR1 MGHRA, CDR2 YSYEKL. The CDR3 DNA reads as TGCGCCAGCAGCCACCTCTTCAACACTGAAGCTTTCTTT. Translating gives CASSHLFNTEAFF.

The CDR3 sequence is CASSSGTQGADTQYF. CDR3 coding DNA: TGCGCCAGCAGCTCCGGGACTCAGGGAGCAGATACGCAGTATTTT. The chain carries TRBV5-1 and TRBJ2-3, with D possibly matching TRBD2 (6 bases). The CDR3 covers 15 residues. CDR1 and CDR2 from the germline V gene are SGHRS and YFSETQ. V shed 3 bases and J shed 4 bases, with 15 bases lying between them.

This chain joins TRBV7-9 and TRBJ1-1; 7 bases align to TRBD1. This CDR3 contains 12 residues. Looked up from germline, CDR1 is SEHNR and CDR2 is FQNEAQ (reference sequence). Losses at the gene ends were 5 bases for V and 4 bases for J; bases not matched to a gene: 1. CDR3 protein: CASSRQGTEAFF. For the CDR3, the DNA is TGTGCCAGCAGCCGACAGGGCACTGAAGCTTTCTTT.

The gene calls are TRBV18 and TRBJ2-7; 11 bases agree with TRBD2. From germline, CDR1 is KGHSH and CDR2 LQKENI. V dropped 2 bases and J dropped 5; count of bases not matched to a gene: 14. The length of the CDR3 is 18 residues. Here the CDR3 reads CASSPYVSGGASVHEQYF. The CDR3 DNA reads as TGTGCCAGCTCACCATATGTTAGCGGGGGGGCCTCGGTCCACGAGCAGTACTTC.

The chain employs TRBV6-5 and TRBJ1-2; possibly TRBD1 for D (5 bases). The CDR3 spans 13 residues. Germline lookup yields CDR1 MNHEY and CDR2 SVGAGI. V lost 4 bases, J lost 2 bases, and 8 bases lay in between. CDR3 DNA sequence: TGTGCCAGCAGTTCTGACAGCAACTATGGCTACACCTTC. Amino acids: CASSSDSNYGYTF.

The V gene is TRBV2, the J gene TRBJ1-2; possible D gene TRBD1, 5 bases. In germline, CDR1 is SNHLY, CDR2 FYNNEI. This CDR3 has 13 amino acids. With 6 bases removed from V and 4 bases from J, the gap between germline ends came to 12 bases. The CDR3, as DNA: TGTGCCAGCAGGCCCGGGGGTTCCTATGGCTACACCTTC. It yields the protein CASRPGGSYGYTF. The whole variable domain, remainder taken from reference TRBV2 and TRBJ1-2, is EPEVTQTPSHQVTQMGQEVILRCVPISNHLYFYWYRQILGQKVEFLVSFYNNEISEKSEIFDDQFSVERPDGSNFTLKIRSTKLEDSAMYFCASRPGGSYGYTFGSGTRLTVV.

Note on this clone: The sample carries other DNA sequences with the same CDR3. This rearrangement joins TRBV6-1 to TRBJ2-7; 7 positions agree with TRBD1. The CDR3 contains 14 residues. Germline CDR1 reads MNHNS; CDR2 reads SASEGT. V lost 1 base and J lost 3; bases outside the gene matches: 3. The CDR3 protein is CASSEGTGVYEQYF. CDR3 coding DNA: TGTGCCAGCAGTGAAGGGACAGGTGTCTACGAGCAGTACTTC.

This chain uses TRBV5-1 with TRBJ1-4; D gene ambiguous. V lost 4 bases and J lost 5, with 9 bases in between. Per germline, CDR1 SGHRS and CDR2 YFSETQ. CDR3 length: 13 amino acids. The CDR3 nucleotides are TGCGCCAGCAGCGAGGGCCCCAATGAAAAACTGTTTTTT. Protein: CASSEGPNEKLFF.

This chain joins TRBV2 and TRBJ2-7, with 10 bases aligning to TRBD1. The CDR3 covers 14 residues. CDR1 is SNHLY, CDR2 FYNNEI, per germline. V trimming: 4 bases; J trimming: 1 base; junction bases outside the gene matches: 1. Written as DNA, the CDR3 is TGTGCCAGCAGTGCGGGACAGGGGTCCTACGAGCAGTACTTC. Its translation: CASSAGQGSYEQYF.

V gene TRBV6-5 combines with J gene TRBJ1-5; D is uncertain. Germline V gene lookup returns CDR1 MNHEY and CDR2 SVGAGI. The length of the CDR3 is 13 residues. Deletions cut 5 bases from V and 1 base from J, with 6 bases between. In DNA, the CDR3 is TGTGCCAGCAGTCGTCGGAGCAATCAGCCCCAGCATTTT. It translates to CASSRRSNQPQHF.

This chain connects TRBV4-1 to TRBJ1-4, with 7 bases fitting TRBD1. There are 16 residues in the CDR3. Germline V gives CDR1 MGHRA, CDR2 YSYEKL. Trimming at V came to 0 bases and at J to 5 bases, leaving 6 bases not matched to a gene. As DNA, the CDR3 is TGCGCCAGCAGCCAAGAGGACAGGAGGGAAAATGAAAAACTGTTTTTT. Translation: CASSQEDRRENEKLFF.

The chain combines TRBV5-4 with TRBJ1-2; TRBD1 matches 7 bases. CDR3 length: 15 amino acids. CDR1 and CDR2 (germline): SGHNT, YYREEE (reference sequence). With V trimmed by 6 bases and J by 0 bases, 8 bases remained unmatched. As DNA, the CDR3 is TGTGCCAGCACGTCCCCCGGGACAGCTAACTATGGCTACACCTTC. Its translation: CASTSPGTANYGYTF.

The chain links TRBV5-1 to TRBJ2-3, with TRBD2 matching over 8 bases. The CDR3 is 16 amino acids. V was pared by 4 bases and J by 6 bases, with 13 bases of the junction left unmatched. From germline, CDR1 is SGHRS and CDR2 YFSETQ. CDR3 coding DNA: TGCGCCAGCAGCCCCGACTTGGCGGGGGGTCTGGATACGCAGTATTTT. Protein product: CASSPDLAGGLDTQYF.

The V call is TRBV30, the J call TRBJ1-5; 8 nucleotides line up with TRBD1. Germline assignment: CDR1 GTSNPN and CDR2 SVGIG (reference sequence). Trimming took 2 bases from V and 3 from J; bases not matched to a gene: 3. CDR3 length: 14 amino acids. The CDR3 DNA sequence: TGTGCCTGGAGTACAGGGGGTAACAATCAGCCCCAGCATTTT. Protein: CAWSTGGNNQPQHF.

The gene calls are TRBV6-6 and TRBJ2-3, with 8 bases that match TRBD1. Germline V gives CDR1 MNHNY, CDR2 SVGAGI (reference sequence). The CDR3 is 15 amino acids. J gave up 2 bases and V 4 bases, and 5 bases lay outside the gene matches. For the CDR3, the DNA is TGTGCCAGCAGTTTCTCGGGACAGGACACAGATACGCAGTATTTT. Translating it yields CASSFSGQDTDTQYF.